This TCR beta chain appears in the sequencing data of a study of metastatic and nonmetastatic thyroid tumors. Study background: Across blood and tumor or nodule tissue, repertoires from malignant and benign thyroid patients were compared with one another.

Through MiXCR, TCRdb re-clonotyped the PCR reads. The sample shows about 9,000 clones, over 12% of them seen only once. CDR1 is SGDLS and CDR2 is YYNGEE in the germline V gene. V lost 0 bases to trimming and J lost 4 bases, with 8 bases between them. The CDR3 loop spans 14 amino acids. Concerning this clone itself: Its antigen is not identified.

All patients were treatment-naive before thyroid surgery. Overall study results and limits: Reports indicated that malignant thyroid tumors showed significantly higher TCR beta diversity than benign nodules did, in blood and tumor.

Material for sequencing was blood. The V call is TRBV9, the J call TRBJ1-3, with a possible D match to TRBD1 (6 bases). The sequence came from a female donor with papillary thyroid cancer or a benign thyroid nodule (not recorded which). Some clones in this sample may be carry-over from other donors' samples. CDR3 bases: TGTGCCAGCAGCGTAGCAGGACAGGGAAACACCATATATTTT. Its protein product is CASSVAGQGNTIYF.